This T cell receptor beta chain was recorded in a study of T cell repertoires in cytomegalovirus infection. Details on this clonotype: Its target is not known. One junction end disagrees with the germline gene, perhaps due to a read error.

General study findings and limits: The ex vivo response showed dominance by HLA-C-restricted CMV-specific TCR beta clonotypes.

The CDR3 covers 15 residues. Germline V gives CDR1 SGHVS, CDR2 FQNEAQ. TCRdb itself ran the reads through MiXCR, one entry per CDR3 protein. Of nearly 650,000 distinct CDR3 sequences in the sample, approximately 24% were seen once. The chain employs TRBV7-8 and TRBJ1-2, with 9 positions matching TRBD1. Source material: CD8+ T cells from PBMCs. This TCR came from a human donor in good health (CMV status not recorded). Some clones in this sample may be carry-over from other donors' samples. CDR3 sequence: CGSSFPPGTGNGYTF. In DNA form, the CDR3 reads TGTGGCAGCAGCTTTCCGCCCGGGACAGGGAATGGCTACACCTTC.